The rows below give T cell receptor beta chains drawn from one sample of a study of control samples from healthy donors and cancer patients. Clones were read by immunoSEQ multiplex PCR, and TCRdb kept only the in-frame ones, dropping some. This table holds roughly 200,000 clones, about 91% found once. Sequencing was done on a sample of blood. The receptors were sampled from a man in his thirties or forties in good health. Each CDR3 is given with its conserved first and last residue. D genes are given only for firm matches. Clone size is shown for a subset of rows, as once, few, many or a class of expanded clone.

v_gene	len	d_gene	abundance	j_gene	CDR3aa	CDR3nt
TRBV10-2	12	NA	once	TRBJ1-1	CASSQGNTEAFF	TGCGCCAGCAGTCAGGGGAACACTGAAGCTTTCTTT
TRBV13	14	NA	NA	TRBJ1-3	CASSSEASGNTIYF	TGTGCCAGCAGCTCAGAAGCCTCTGGAAACACCATATATTTT
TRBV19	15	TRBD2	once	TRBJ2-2	CASSMDGGRVGELFF	TGTGCCAGTAGTATGGACGGGGGGAGGGTCGGGGAGCTGTTTTTT
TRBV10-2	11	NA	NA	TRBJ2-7	CASSEGPEQYF	TGCGCCAGCAGTGAGGGGCCAGAGCAGTACTTC
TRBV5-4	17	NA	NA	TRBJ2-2	CASSIAGTTLSNGELFF	TGTGCCAGCAGCATCGCCGGGACGACCCTTTCGAACGGGGAGCTGTTTTTT
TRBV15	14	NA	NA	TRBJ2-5	CATSRGERKETQYF	TGTGCCACCAGCAGAGGAGAACGTAAAGAGACCCAGTACTTC
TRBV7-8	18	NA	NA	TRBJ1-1	CASTEEEGVGGLNTEAFF	TGTGCCAGCACCGAAGAGGAGGGAGTGGGAGGCTTGAACACTGAAGCTTTCTTT
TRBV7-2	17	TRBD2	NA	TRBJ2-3	CASSPPPGGLKIDTQYF	TGTGCCAGCAGCCCCCCCCCGGGGGGGCTTAAAATTGATACGCAGTATTTT
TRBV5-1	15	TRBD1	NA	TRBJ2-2	CASSSGQENTGELFF	TGCGCCAGCAGCTCCGGACAGGAGAACACCGGGGAGCTGTTTTTT
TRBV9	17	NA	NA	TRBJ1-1	CASSVGGPLSGSYEAFF	TGTGCCAGCAGCGTAGGAGGCCCCCTTTCAGGGAGTTATGAAGCTTTCTTT
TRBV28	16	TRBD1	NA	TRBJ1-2	CASSSPGQRRGKGYTF	TGTGCCAGCAGTTCACCGGGACAGCGGAGGGGAAAGGGCTACACCTTC
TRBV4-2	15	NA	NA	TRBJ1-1	CASSQTGLLDTEAFF	TGTGCCAGCAGCCAAACGGGCCTTTTGGACACTGAAGCTTTCTTT
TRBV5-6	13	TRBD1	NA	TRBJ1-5	CASSSGGGQPQHF	TGTGCCAGCAGCTCAGGGGGCGGTCAGCCCCAGCATTTT
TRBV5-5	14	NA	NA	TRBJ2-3	CASSFKGGTDTQYF	TGTGCCAGCAGCTTTAAGGGGGGCACAGATACGCAGTATTTT
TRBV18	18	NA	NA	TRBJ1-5	CASSRTRDNYNSNQPQHF	TGTGCCAGCTCACGAACCCGGGACAATTATAATAGCAATCAGCCCCAGCATTTT
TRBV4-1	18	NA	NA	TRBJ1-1	CASSQDPERIAMNTEAFF	TGCGCCAGCAGCCAAGATCCCGAAAGAATAGCCATGAACACTGAAGCTTTCTTT
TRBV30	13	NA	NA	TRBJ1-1	CAGSQSQNTEAFF	TGTGCCGGTTCACAGAGTCAGAACACTGAAGCTTTCTTT
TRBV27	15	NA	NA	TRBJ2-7	CASRARWGAVAEQYF	TGTGCCAGCAGGGCTCGTTGGGGGGCCGTGGCCGAGCAGTACTTC